The rows below give T cell receptor beta chains drawn from one sample of a study of blood T cell repertoires in COVID-19. Profiled with immunoSEQ multiplex PCR; TCRdb holds only in-frame clones, not every one. The sample consists of around 300,000 clones, approximately 86% of them appearing once. Sequencing input: peripheral blood. All receptors derive from a man in his late teens or twenties with active or convalescent COVID-19. The conserved cysteine and the conserved F or W are not part of the CDR3 here. The listing skips clone size in some rows; elsewhere it reads once, few, many or a size class.

cdr3_aa: ASSVSGLASYEQF; clone_size: NA; v_call: TRBV2; j_call: TRBJ2-1
cdr3_aa: ASSVEVGSGASYGYT; clone_size: NA; v_call: TRBV9; j_call: TRBJ1-2
cdr3_aa: ASTPGSGNSPLH; clone_size: NA; v_call: TRBV6-6; j_call: TRBJ1-6
cdr3_aa: AATGEDNSPLH; clone_size: NA; v_call: TRBV2; j_call: TRBJ1-6
cdr3_aa: ASSYAPGNTEAF; clone_size: NA; v_call: TRBV3-1/TRBV3-2; j_call: TRBJ1-1
cdr3_aa: ASSFGTDSLQEAF; clone_size: NA; v_call: TRBV5-6; j_call: TRBJ1-1
cdr3_aa: ASSVGQTAFLGTEAF; clone_size: NA; v_call: TRBV5-6; j_call: TRBJ1-1
cdr3_aa: ASSQGLIYGYT; clone_size: NA; v_call: TRBV19; j_call: TRBJ1-2
cdr3_aa: ASSLVWGQPTEAF; clone_size: NA; v_call: TRBV11-2; j_call: TRBJ1-1
cdr3_aa: ASSSKYGTSGQETQY; clone_size: NA; v_call: TRBV4-1; j_call: TRBJ2-5
cdr3_aa: AISDRGQGDTQY; clone_size: NA; v_call: TRBV10-3; j_call: TRBJ2-3
cdr3_aa: ASSQGPVSYNSPLH; clone_size: NA; v_call: TRBV19; j_call: TRBJ1-6
cdr3_aa: ASSLIPGTINNEQF; clone_size: NA; v_call: TRBV3-1/TRBV3-2; j_call: TRBJ2-1
cdr3_aa: ASSTPGTSGLPNTGELF; clone_size: NA; v_call: TRBV7-9; j_call: TRBJ2-2
cdr3_aa: ASSTTATGFTEAF; clone_size: NA; v_call: TRBV7-9; j_call: TRBJ1-1
cdr3_aa: ASSTGTSRSTDTQY; clone_size: once; v_call: TRBV7-2; j_call: TRBJ2-3
cdr3_aa: ASSYSKIKGVGYT; clone_size: NA; v_call: TRBV6-5; j_call: TRBJ1-2
cdr3_aa: ASKPGTGNTEAF; clone_size: once; v_call: TRBV9; j_call: TRBJ1-1
cdr3_aa: ASSYSDRAGELF; clone_size: few; v_call: TRBV6-2/TRBV6-3; j_call: TRBJ2-2
cdr3_aa: ASSYGTQGGNTIY; clone_size: NA; v_call: TRBV5-1; j_call: TRBJ1-3
cdr3_aa: ASGTANTGELF; clone_size: few; v_call: TRBV2; j_call: TRBJ2-2
cdr3_aa: ASSTVRQGAVSYGYT; clone_size: once; v_call: TRBV7-9; j_call: TRBJ1-2
cdr3_aa: ASPPRQGGWTGELF; clone_size: NA; v_call: TRBV12-1; j_call: TRBJ2-2
cdr3_aa: ASSLGAYTDTQY; clone_size: NA; v_call: TRBV5-6; j_call: TRBJ2-3
cdr3_aa: ASSQTGTGNTIY; clone_size: NA; v_call: TRBV5-4; j_call: TRBJ1-3
cdr3_aa: ATRRGASQETQY; clone_size: NA; v_call: TRBV24-1; j_call: TRBJ2-5
cdr3_aa: ASSLVSGGVGYT; clone_size: NA; v_call: TRBV11-2; j_call: TRBJ1-2
cdr3_aa: ASSIFGGGPNYEQY; clone_size: NA; v_call: TRBV19; j_call: TRBJ2-7
cdr3_aa: ASGLAGYTDTQY; clone_size: NA; v_call: TRBV12-5; j_call: TRBJ2-3
cdr3_aa: ASSESGGQETQY; clone_size: NA; v_call: TRBV25-1; j_call: TRBJ2-5
cdr3_aa: ASSATGTFTYEQY; clone_size: NA; v_call: TRBV7-9; j_call: TRBJ2-7
cdr3_aa: ASRQGKLPNQPQH; clone_size: once; v_call: TRBV27; j_call: TRBJ1-5
cdr3_aa: ASSDIHSISGNTIY; clone_size: NA; v_call: TRBV25-1; j_call: TRBJ1-3
cdr3_aa: ASLTGTLLYEQY; clone_size: NA; v_call: TRBV19; j_call: TRBJ2-7
cdr3_aa: ASSPRQVSNGYT; clone_size: NA; v_call: TRBV5-8; j_call: TRBJ1-2
cdr3_aa: ASSSGHEVGYGYT; clone_size: NA; v_call: TRBV28; j_call: TRBJ1-2
cdr3_aa: SASSPQGFTEAF; clone_size: once; v_call: TRBV20-1; j_call: TRBJ1-1
cdr3_aa: ASSPRLAGGPDTQY; clone_size: once; v_call: TRBV13; j_call: TRBJ2-3
cdr3_aa: ASRDESGGSTDTQY; clone_size: NA; v_call: TRBV7-9; j_call: TRBJ2-3
cdr3_aa: ASSGEAMGPTYGYT; clone_size: NA; v_call: TRBV6-1; j_call: TRBJ1-2
cdr3_aa: ASSESAGGANVLT; clone_size: NA; v_call: TRBV6-1; j_call: TRBJ2-6
cdr3_aa: ASSIDRGSSYNEQF; clone_size: NA; v_call: TRBV9; j_call: TRBJ2-1
cdr3_aa: ATSRDAGVVTDTQY; clone_size: NA; v_call: TRBV15; j_call: TRBJ2-3
cdr3_aa: SVGQGLSSGANVLT; clone_size: NA; v_call: TRBV29-1; j_call: TRBJ2-6
cdr3_aa: ASKYGQGKYEQY; clone_size: NA; v_call: TRBV19; j_call: TRBJ2-7
cdr3_aa: ASSFTGTSPYNEQF; clone_size: few; v_call: TRBV7-6; j_call: TRBJ2-1
cdr3_aa: ASSLPGHVQETQY; clone_size: once; v_call: TRBV18; j_call: TRBJ2-5
cdr3_aa: SVRGSYEQY; clone_size: NA; v_call: TRBV29-1; j_call: TRBJ2-7
cdr3_aa: ASSRTEGHSNQPQH; clone_size: NA; v_call: TRBV19; j_call: TRBJ1-5
cdr3_aa: ASEESGGTDTQY; clone_size: NA; v_call: TRBV12-5; j_call: TRBJ2-3
cdr3_aa: ASSLQGYNSPLH; clone_size: NA; v_call: TRBV5-1; j_call: TRBJ1-6
cdr3_aa: ASCSTGSHSEAF; clone_size: NA; v_call: TRBV18; j_call: TRBJ1-1
cdr3_aa: ASAGGLAGLQETQY; clone_size: NA; v_call: TRBV10-3; j_call: TRBJ2-5
cdr3_aa: ASSSGQGTANEQF; clone_size: NA; v_call: TRBV6-4; j_call: TRBJ2-1
cdr3_aa: ATSAGLNTGELF; clone_size: NA; v_call: TRBV24-1; j_call: TRBJ2-2
cdr3_aa: ASSVVPLAGGTDTQY; clone_size: once; v_call: TRBV9; j_call: TRBJ2-3
cdr3_aa: ASSLEGSVDYEQY; clone_size: NA; v_call: TRBV5-1; j_call: TRBJ2-7